This entry concerns a single TCR beta chain. Its antigen is unidentified. A read error is possible here, since a much larger clone lies one base away. This entry comes from a study of CD8 T cells in ankylosing spondylitis. Findings and caveats of the study: Ankylosing spondylitis blood seemed to carry a telltale TCR beta motif made of eight or nine highly homologous variants.

Quantitative 5'-RACE with molecular barcodes generated TCR beta libraries. A single record per CDR3 protein comes from TCRdb applying MiXCR to the 5' RACE reads. The sample shows 130,000 or so distinct CDR3 sequences, more than 6.5% of them seen only once. The CDR3 sequence is 16 residues long. From germline, CDR1 is SGHRS and CDR2 YFSETQ. The V segment lost 4 bases and the J segment 6 bases; nucleotides outside the gene matches: 15. The chain links TRBV5-1 to TRBJ2-7, with 8 bases matching TRBD1. This receptor was obtained from a male donor with ankylosing spondylitis or in good health (not recorded which). The sample was blood, either unsorted or a sorted T cell fraction (not recorded which). The DNA for the CDR3 is TGCGCCAGCAGCCCCCGTATCGTTCAGGGGGCTCCCGAGCAGTACTTC. It encodes CASSPRIVQGAPEQYF.